This TCR beta chain was sequenced in a study of cytotoxic CD8 clonotypes in ibrutinib-treated CLL. Only in-frame clones appear in the TCRdb table, and some are missing; sequencing was by immunoSEQ multiplex PCR. The sample consists of almost 250,000 clones, under 80% of them appearing once. The germline gives CDR1 MDHEN, CDR2 SYDVKM. Trimming shortened V by 6 bases and J by 0 bases, and 17 bases separated the two germline ends. The CDR3 is 16 residues long. This TCR came from a human donor with chronic lymphocytic leukemia. The chain employs TRBV28 and TRBJ2-5; no clear D. The sample here was PBMCs, taken after 24 months of ibrutinib treatment. CDR3 coding DNA: TGTGCCAGCAGCCCACAACCGCCCTGGTACCAAGAGACCCAGTACTTC. Translating it yields CASSPQPPWYQETQYF.